These 16 T cell receptor beta chains were all obtained from the same sample, sequenced in a study of T cell repertoires in cytomegalovirus infection. TCRdb passed the reads through MiXCR, listing each CDR3 protein once. The sample contains fewer than 550,000 distinct CDR3 sequences, roughly 30% of which appear only once. Sequencing used PBMCs. The receptors originated from a human donor in good health (CMV status not recorded). Some clones in this sample may be carry-over from other donors' samples.

The genes are TRBV10-3 and TRBJ2-1; TRBD2 might be the D (5 bases). Trimming removed 0 bases from V and 2 bases from J, with 14 bases in between. This CDR3 spans 17 amino acids. Per the germline V gene, CDR1 is ENHRY and CDR2 is SYGVKD. The CDR3, as DNA: TGTGCCATCAGTGAGTCTCGGGGTAGACGGGCCTACAATGAGCAGTTCTTC. It yields the protein CAISESRGRRAYNEQFF.

This clonotype was seen repeatedly, ten times or more. The chain uses TRBV6-2 or TRBV6-3 and TRBJ1-6; D is undetermined. This CDR3 spans 16 amino acids. The germline V and J ends were trimmed by 3 bases and 4 bases, with 13 bases remaining between them. Germline lookup yields CDR1 MNHEY and CDR2 SVGEGT. CDR3 amino acids: CASSYEAGEYNSPLHF. DNA for the CDR3: TGTGCCAGCAGTTATGAGGCCGGGGAGTATAATTCACCCCTCCACTTT.

This clonotype was observed a few times. This chain links TRBV12-3 or TRBV12-4 with TRBJ1-5; unclear D gene. CDR3 size: 15 residues. Trimming pared 6 bases from V and 0 bases from J, leaving 12 bases between. DNA of the CDR3: TGTGCCAGCAGGAAAACCTCCAATAGCAATCAGCCCCAGCATTTT. Its translation: CASRKTSNSNQPQHF.

This clonotype turned up a few times. The chain is built from TRBV7-9 and TRBJ2-2; no clear D gene. The germline V and J ends were trimmed by 6 bases and 6 bases, with 14 bases remaining between them. CDR3 length equals 14 residues. CDR1 is SEHNR, CDR2 FQNEAQ, per germline (reference sequence). CDR3 region: CASSHHLGPGELFF. DNA for the CDR3: TGTGCCAGCAGTCACCACTTGGGTCCCGGGGAGCTGTTTTTT.

The gene calls are TRBV5-1 and TRBJ1-1; maybe TRBD1 (6 bases). The V and J ends lost 4 bases and 5 bases respectively, with 15 bases between them. Germline values: CDR1 SGHRS, CDR2 YFSETQ. This CDR3 region has 14 residues. CDR3 coding DNA: TGCGCCAGCAGCGTAACAGGGTTCAGAACTGAAGCTTTCTTT. This codes for CASSVTGFRTEAFF.

This chain joins TRBV6-5 and TRBJ2-5, with D possibly matching TRBD2 (6 bases). Germline V gives CDR1 MNHEY, CDR2 SVGAGI. CDR3 length equals 12 residues. V was pared by 2 bases and J by 7 bases, with 8 bases between. The CDR3, as DNA: TGTGCCAGCAGTTACGCCGGGGGGACCCAGTACTTC. Amino acids: CASSYAGGTQYF.

The rearrangement links TRBV6-6 to TRBJ1-5, with D maybe TRBD1 (6 bases). CDR3 size: 15 residues. The germline V gene has CDR1 MNHNY and CDR2 SVGAGI (reference sequence). Trimming stripped 5 bases from V and 7 bases from J, with 18 bases between. This CDR3 reads CASSDPWGRVQPQHF. CDR3 bases: TGTGCCAGCAGTGACCCATGGGGGCGCGTCCAGCCCCAGCATTTT.

The chain joins TRBV12-3 or TRBV12-4 to TRBJ1-5; D is undetermined. This CDR3 has 15 residues. V dropped 5 bases and J dropped 0 bases, with 11 bases sitting between them. For the CDR3, the DNA is TGTGCCAGCAGTCGGGCAGAATATAGCAATCAGCCCCAGCATTTT. This gives the protein CASSRAEYSNQPQHF.

This clonotype was seen many times. This chain joins TRBV12-3 or TRBV12-4 and TRBJ1-6, with D possibly being TRBD1 (6 bases). V gave up 8 bases and J gave up 7 bases, with 12 bases separating them. This CDR3 is built from 13 residues. Here the CDR3 DNA reads TGTGCCAGCCAGGGGTTACGCAATTCACCCCTCCACTTT. Residues: CASQGLRNSPLHF.

Ten or more counts support this clonotype. The V and J genes are TRBV7-2 and TRBJ2-5, with 7 bases lining up with TRBD2. The V gene's germline CDR1 is SGHTA and CDR2 FQGNSA. V shed 3 bases and J 3 bases; nucleotides not matched to a gene: 4. This CDR3 has 14 residues. CDR3 residues: CASSFLGGKETQYF. CDR3 sequence (DNA): TGTGCCAGCAGCTTCTTGGGGGGGAAAGAGACCCAGTACTTC.

The chain recombines TRBV7-9 with TRBJ2-1; 9 bases are a match to TRBD1. Germline values: CDR1 SEHNR, CDR2 FQNEAQ (reference sequence). The CDR3 runs 16 residues. Germline trimming cut 5 bases from V and 2 bases from J; bases unmatched to any gene: 7. The CDR3: CASSDRGQGPYNEQFF. Here the CDR3 DNA reads TGTGCCAGCAGCGACAGGGGACAGGGACCCTACAATGAGCAGTTCTTC.

CDR3: CASSPGPTNSPLHF. The CDR3 nucleotides read TGTGCCAGCAGCCCGGGGCCCACGAATTCACCCCTCCACTTT. The chain couples TRBV5-6 to TRBJ1-6; perhaps TRBD1 as D (5 bases). The germline CDR1 and CDR2 sequences are SGHDT and YYEEEE. With 4 bases removed from V and 7 bases from J, the gap between germline ends came to 12 bases. The CDR3 runs 14 residues.

There are many counts of this clonotype. The chain carries TRBV7-6 and TRBJ2-7; 8 bases fit TRBD1. The V segment lost 5 bases and the J segment 2 bases; nucleotides outside the gene matches: 5. Germline assignment: CDR1 SGHVS and CDR2 FNYEAQ. This CDR3 has 14 amino acids. CDR3 residues: CASSRDRGTYEQYF. CDR3 DNA sequence: TGTGCCAGCAGCCGAGACAGGGGAACCTACGAGCAGTACTTC.

This clonotype showed up many times. CDR3 amino acids: CASSREALDTQYF. The CDR3 DNA follows: TGTGCCAGCAGCCGCGAGGCGCTGGATACGCAGTATTTT. V and J are TRBV7-3 and TRBJ2-3; D is uncertain. The CDR3 loop spans 13 amino acids. Trimming left V 5 bases short and J 6 bases short, with 12 bases between. Germline CDR1 reads SGHTA; CDR2 reads FQGTGA.

This chain uses TRBV5-8 with TRBJ2-3; D is possibly TRBD2 (6 bases). V was pared by 2 bases and J by 5 bases, with 12 bases between. The CDR3 is 14 residues long. Germline assignment: CDR1 SGHTS and CDR2 YDEGEE. This chain's CDR3 is CASSFGGTVDTQYF. DNA of the CDR3: TGTGCCAGCAGCTTCGGCGGGACGGTAGATACGCAGTATTTT.

This clonotype was recorded at least ten times. The V gene is TRBV5-4, the J gene TRBJ2-2; D is unclear. Trimming pared 9 bases from V and 7 bases from J, leaving 16 bases between. This CDR3 spans 13 amino acids. The germline V gene has CDR1 SGHNT and CDR2 YYREEE (reference sequence). CDR3 DNA sequence: TGTGCCACCAGGACGACGACTGACGGGGAGCTGTTTTTT. Protein product: CATRTTTDGELFF.